This T cell receptor (beta chain) appears in the sequencing data of a study of quantifying T cell responses using KT2 cells. Study in general: cDNA was made from DNase-treated RNA using alpha and beta constant primers. The second PCR was a qPCR stopped at a predetermined fluorescence threshold.

An oligo carrying a UMI was ligated to the cDNA 3' end. An equimolar mix of RC1.1 and RC1.2 primed the beta chain across TRBC1 and TRBC2. Each CDR3 protein gets one entry after TCRdb re-called the UMI-ligation and nested PCR reads with MiXCR. The repertoire holds under 35,000 distinct CDR3 sequences, with about a tenth as singletons. The length of the CDR3 is 15 residues. Per germline, CDR1 SGHAT and CDR2 FQNNGV. V dropped 3 bases and J dropped 4 bases, with 12 bases sitting between them. Whole-study findings and limits: Even the lowest spike-in, about one KT2 cell per 100,000 PBMC, yielded detectable KT2 sequences.

A range of KT2-to-PBMC ratios was made using fixed PBMC numbers. This clonotype was observed a handful of times. Its specificity is not known. This chain connects TRBV11-2 to TRBJ2-2, with D unresolved. The sequenced material came from PBMCs spiked with cells of the T cell clone KT2. This TCR was recovered from a human donor. The CDR3 protein is CASSLLDWSTGELFF. Here the CDR3 DNA reads TGTGCCAGCAGCTTGCTAGATTGGAGCACCGGGGAGCTGTTTTTT.